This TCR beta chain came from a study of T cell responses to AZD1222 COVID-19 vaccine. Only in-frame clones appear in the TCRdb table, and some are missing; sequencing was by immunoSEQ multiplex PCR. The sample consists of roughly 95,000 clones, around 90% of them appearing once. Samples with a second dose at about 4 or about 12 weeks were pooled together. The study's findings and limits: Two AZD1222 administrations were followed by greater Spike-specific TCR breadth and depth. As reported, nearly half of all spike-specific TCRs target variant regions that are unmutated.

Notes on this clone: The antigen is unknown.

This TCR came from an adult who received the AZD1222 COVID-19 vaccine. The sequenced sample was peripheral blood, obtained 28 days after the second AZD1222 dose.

In nucleotides, the CDR3 is TGTGCCAGCAGCAAAGGACAGGGGGGGACTGAAGCTTTCTTT. This translates into CASSKGQGGTEAFF. The V gene is TRBV4-2, the J gene TRBJ1-1; 10 positions agree with TRBD1. Trimming removed 5 bases from V and 5 bases from J; junction bases left unmatched: 5. This CDR3 has 14 amino acids. Germline-derived CDR1 and CDR2 are LGHNA and YNFKEQ.